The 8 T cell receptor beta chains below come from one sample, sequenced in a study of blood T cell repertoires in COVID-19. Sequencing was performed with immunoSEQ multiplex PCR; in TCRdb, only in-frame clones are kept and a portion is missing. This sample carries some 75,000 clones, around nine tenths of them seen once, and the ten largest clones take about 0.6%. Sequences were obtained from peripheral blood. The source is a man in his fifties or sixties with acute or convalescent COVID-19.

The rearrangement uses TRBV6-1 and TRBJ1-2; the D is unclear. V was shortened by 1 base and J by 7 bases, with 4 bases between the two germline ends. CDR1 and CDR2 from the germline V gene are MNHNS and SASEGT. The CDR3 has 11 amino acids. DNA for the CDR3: TGTGCCAGCAGTGAAGTTCGTGGCTACACCTTC. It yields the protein CASSEVRGYTF.

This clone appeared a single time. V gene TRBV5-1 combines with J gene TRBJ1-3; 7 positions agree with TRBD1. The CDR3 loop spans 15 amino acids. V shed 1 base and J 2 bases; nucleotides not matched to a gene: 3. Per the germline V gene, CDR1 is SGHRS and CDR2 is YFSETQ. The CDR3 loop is CASSLNRGAGNTIYF. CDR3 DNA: TGCGCCAGCAGCTTGAACAGGGGAGCTGGAAACACCATATATTTT.

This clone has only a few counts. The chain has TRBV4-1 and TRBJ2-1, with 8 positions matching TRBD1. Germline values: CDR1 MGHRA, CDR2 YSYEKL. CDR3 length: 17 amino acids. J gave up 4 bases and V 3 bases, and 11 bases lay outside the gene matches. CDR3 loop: CASSHPGRDRRYNEQFF. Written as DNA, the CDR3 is TGCGCCAGCAGCCACCCTGGCCGGGACAGGAGATACAATGAGCAGTTCTTC.

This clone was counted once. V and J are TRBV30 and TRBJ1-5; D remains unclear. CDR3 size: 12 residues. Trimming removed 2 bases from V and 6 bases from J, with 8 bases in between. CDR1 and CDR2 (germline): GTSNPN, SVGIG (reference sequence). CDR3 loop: CAWSCQVQPQHF. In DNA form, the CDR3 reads TGTGCCTGGAGTTGCCAGGTTCAGCCCCAGCATTTT.

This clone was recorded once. The CDR3, as DNA: TGTGCCAGCACCCTGATCGGGAGCACAGATACGCAGTATTTT. Residues: CASTLIGSTDTQYF. The chain uses TRBV7-9 and TRBJ2-3, with no clear D. Trimming cost V 7 bases and J 0 bases, with 11 bases left between them. Per the germline V gene, CDR1 is SEHNR and CDR2 is FQNEAQ (reference sequence). There are 14 residues in the CDR3.

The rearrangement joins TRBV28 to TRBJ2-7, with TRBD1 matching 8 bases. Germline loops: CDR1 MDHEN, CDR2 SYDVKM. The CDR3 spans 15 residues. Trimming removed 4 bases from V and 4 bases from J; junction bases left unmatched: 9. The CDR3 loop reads CASSYYVGQAYEQYF. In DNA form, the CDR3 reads TGTGCCAGCAGTTATTATGTGGGACAGGCTTACGAGCAGTACTTC.

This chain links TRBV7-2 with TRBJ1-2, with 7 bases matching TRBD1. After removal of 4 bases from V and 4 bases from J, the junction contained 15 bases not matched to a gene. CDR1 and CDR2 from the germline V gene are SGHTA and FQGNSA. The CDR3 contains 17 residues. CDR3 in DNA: TGTGCCAGCAGCTCAAGCCTGACAGGGCGCATAGGCTATGGCTACACCTTC. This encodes CASSSSLTGRIGYGYTF.

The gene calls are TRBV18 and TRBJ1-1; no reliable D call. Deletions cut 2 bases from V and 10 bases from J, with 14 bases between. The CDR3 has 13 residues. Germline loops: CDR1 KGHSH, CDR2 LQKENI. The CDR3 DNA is TGTGCCAGCTCACCAGAGGCAGAGCGGGGAGCTTTCTTT. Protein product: CASSPEAERGAFF.